A single sample is the source of the 11 T cell receptor beta chains below, sequenced in a study of T cell responses to AZD1222 COVID-19 vaccine. The method was immunoSEQ multiplex PCR; TCRdb's version includes in-frame clones alone and lacks a portion of them. This table has 86,000 or so clones, about nine tenths appearing once. The starting material was peripheral blood, obtained on day 0 of MenACWY control vaccination. The receptors stem from an adult in good health.

The CDR3 DNA is TGTGCCAGCAGCTATAATCAAGGGCCCCAAGAGACCCAGTACTTC. This codes for CASSYNQGPQETQYF. V gene TRBV7-2 combines with J gene TRBJ2-5; D remains unclear. CDR1 is SGHTA and CDR2 is FQGNSA in the germline V gene. The V end was cut by 4 bases, the J end by 1 base, with 13 bases between. This CDR3 comprises 15 residues.

This clone showed up just once. The chain carries TRBV5-1 and TRBJ1-4; D remains unclear. Germline CDR1 and CDR2: SGHRS and YFSETQ. The CDR3 runs to 14 residues. Trimming took 4 bases from V and 0 from J, leaving 7 bases between them. The CDR3 loop reads CASSQKATNEKLFF. The CDR3 DNA reads TGCGCCAGCAGCCAGAAAGCAACTAATGAAAAACTGTTTTTT.

The chain uses TRBV18 and TRBJ1-1; 8 bases agree with TRBD1. In germline, CDR1 is KGHSH, CDR2 LQKENI. With V trimmed by 3 bases and J by 6 bases, 6 bases remained unmatched. The CDR3 extends over 14 amino acids. The CDR3 loop is CASSPRGQSSEAFF. CDR3 DNA sequence: TGTGCCAGCTCACCCAGGGGGCAGTCTTCTGAAGCTTTCTTT. Combining the CDR3 with reference TRBV18 and TRBJ1-1 gives the whole variable domain NAGVMQNPRHLVRRRGQEARLRCSPMKGHSHVYWYRQLPEEGLKFMVYLQKENIIDESGMPKERFSAEFPKEGPSILRIQQVVRGDSAAYFCASSPRGQSSEAFFGQGTRLTVV.

This chain uses TRBV10-3 with TRBJ2-7; D is undetermined. The CDR3 contains 13 residues. Trimming left V 3 bases short and J 3 bases short, with 9 bases between. Germline assignment: CDR1 ENHRY and CDR2 SYGVKD. Here the CDR3 reads CAISDLDRYEQYF. The DNA of the CDR3 is TGTGCCATCAGTGACCTGGACCGCTACGAGCAGTACTTC.

This clone was counted once. One end of the junction is discordant with germline, which a read error may explain. The chain couples TRBV28 to TRBJ1-4; D may be TRBD1 (5 bases). The CDR3 extends over 14 amino acids. Germline CDR1 reads MDHEN; CDR2 reads SYDVKM. CDR3 sequence reads: CASRKQVTKEKLFF. The CDR3 DNA sequence: TGTGCCAGCAGGAAACAGGTGACTAAAGAAAAACTGTTTTTT.

V is TRBV6-5 and J is TRBJ1-2; a possible D gene is TRBD1 (6 bases). The CDR3 is 14 amino acids. Trimming shortened V by 7 bases and J by 6 bases, and 18 bases separated the two germline ends. Germline V lookup: CDR1 MNHEY, CDR2 SVGAGI. CDR3 amino acids: CASIGGGAGDGYTF. The CDR3 DNA reads TGTGCCAGCATCGGCGGGGGCGCTGGGGATGGCTACACCTTC.

V gene TRBV11-3 combines with J gene TRBJ2-3, with no clear D. This CDR3 is built from 14 residues. V lost 4 bases to trimming and J lost 4 bases, with 12 bases between them. Germline values: CDR1 SGHNT, CDR2 YENEEA. The CDR3 spells CASSSRLAPDTQYF. The CDR3 coding sequence is TGTGCCAGCAGCTCCCGGCTGGCTCCAGATACGCAGTATTTT.

This rearrangement joins TRBV7-2 to TRBJ2-5; 9 nucleotides align to TRBD1. This CDR3 spans 14 amino acids. V lost 5 bases, J lost 2 bases, and 3 bases stayed unmatched. Germline CDR1 SGHTA, CDR2 FQGNSA. The CDR3 loop is CASSQGQGQETQYF. DNA for the CDR3: TGTGCCAGCAGCCAAGGACAGGGGCAAGAGACCCAGTACTTC.

The gene calls are TRBV7-3 and TRBJ2-3; D may be TRBD2 (6 bases). The CDR3 length is 15 residues. V lost 5 bases to trimming and J lost 2 bases, with 14 bases between them. Germline V gives CDR1 SGHTA, CDR2 FQGTGA. CDR3 sequence: CASSQAGRLTDTQYF. The DNA for the CDR3 is TGTGCCAGCAGCCAAGCGGGTAGGCTCACAGATACGCAGTATTTT.

The chain links TRBV15 to TRBJ2-1; 9 bases match TRBD1. This CDR3 is built from 19 residues. V was pared by 1 base and J by 2 bases, with 12 bases of the junction left unmatched. Germline V gene data show CDR1 as LNHNV and CDR2 as YYDKDF (reference sequence). DNA for the CDR3: TGTGCCACCAGCAGAGTTAGACAGGGGGGAGCGTCCGCCTACAATGAGCAGTTCTTC. The encoded protein is CATSRVRQGGASAYNEQFF.

The chain employs TRBV5-5 and TRBJ2-2; no definite D call. The CDR3 contains 14 residues. V was clipped by 4 bases and J by 2 bases, with 9 bases between them. Germline V gene sequence: CDR1 SGHKS, CDR2 YYEKEE (reference sequence). This CDR3 is CASSTDVNTGELFF. The CDR3 coding sequence is TGTGCCAGCAGCACAGACGTAAACACCGGGGAGCTGTTTTTT.